This TCR beta chain derives from a study of breast tumors, draining lymph nodes, adjacent tissues. Broader study findings: Data only fit, rather than demonstrated, lymph node origin of most tumor T cells.

TCRdb analysed the multiplex PCR reads with MiXCR anew, one entry per CDR3 protein. The sample lists about 110,000 distinct CDR3 sequences; less than 40% were seen once. This clonotype was detected only a few times. The antigen is not known. Breast cancer patients provided tissue from their axillary draining lymph nodes. CDR3 size: 15 residues. V lost 7 bases and J 2 bases, leaving 16 bases between the germline ends. Sequenced input: axillary lymph node tissue. This chain joins TRBV12-3 or TRBV12-4 and TRBJ2-3; D is possibly TRBD2 (7 bases). The TCR sequence derives from a female donor with breast cancer. Some clones in this sample may be carry-over from other donors' samples. CDR3 sequence reads: CASNQGGGATDTQYF. CDR3 nucleotide sequence: TGTGCCAGCAATCAAGGGGGGGGGGCCACAGATACGCAGTATTTT.